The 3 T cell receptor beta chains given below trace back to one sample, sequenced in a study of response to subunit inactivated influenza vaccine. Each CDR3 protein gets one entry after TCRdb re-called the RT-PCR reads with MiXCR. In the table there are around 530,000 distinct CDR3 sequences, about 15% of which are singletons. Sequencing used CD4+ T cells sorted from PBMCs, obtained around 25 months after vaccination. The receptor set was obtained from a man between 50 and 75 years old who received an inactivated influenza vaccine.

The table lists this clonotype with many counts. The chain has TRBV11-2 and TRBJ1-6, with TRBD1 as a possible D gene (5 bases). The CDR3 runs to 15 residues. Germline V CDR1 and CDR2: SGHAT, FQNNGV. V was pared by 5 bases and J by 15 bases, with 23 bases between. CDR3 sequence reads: CASSAQVRRGAFLHF. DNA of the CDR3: TGTGCCAGCAGCGCCCAGGTGAGGAGGGGAGCCTTCCTCCACTTT.

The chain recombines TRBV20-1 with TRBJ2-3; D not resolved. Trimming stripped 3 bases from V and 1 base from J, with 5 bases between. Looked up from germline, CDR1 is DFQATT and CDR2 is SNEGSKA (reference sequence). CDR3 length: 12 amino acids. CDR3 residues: CSASRGTDTQYF. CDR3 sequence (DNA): TGCAGTGCTAGCCGGGGCACAGATACGCAGTATTTT.

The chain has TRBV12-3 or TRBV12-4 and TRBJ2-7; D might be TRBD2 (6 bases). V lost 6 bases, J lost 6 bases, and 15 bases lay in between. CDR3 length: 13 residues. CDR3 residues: CASSRGKAGEQYF. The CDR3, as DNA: TGTGCCAGCAGCCGGGGGAAAGCGGGCGAGCAGTACTTC.